What follows describes a single T cell receptor beta chain. Its target is unknown. Repertoires were generated with immunoSEQ multiplex PCR, while TCRdb's copy carries only in-frame clones and drops some. Among about 25,000 clones listed, 60% to 80% were seen once. This CDR3 region has 18 residues. Looked up from germline, CDR1 is LGHDT and CDR2 is YNNKEL (reference sequence). V gave up 0 bases and J gave up 3 bases, with 18 bases separating them. This sample is drawn from a study of vaccination effects on CD4 cells after COVID-19. Study-level background: Two convalescent patients provided samples 16 days and one week prevaccination.

Expansion of antigen-specific CD4+ T cells with viral peptide pools was carried out by the ViraFEST assay before sequencing. Around day 10 of culture, CD4+ T cells were separated out. Their SARS-CoV-2 infection, verified by PCR, occurred between March and December 2020. Cultures received IL-2 medium that replaced half the medium on days 3 and 7. This TCR derives from a human donor who had a prior SARS-CoV-2 infection. This material consisted of CD4+ T cells from PBMCs cultured with SARS-CoV-2 spike peptides, taken before COVID-19 vaccination. The chain links TRBV3-1 (or the pseudogene TRBV3-2) to TRBJ2-1; possible D gene TRBD2, 6 bases. DNA of the CDR3: TGTGCCAGCAGCCAAGATCCACCGGGACTCCTTATCTACAATGAGCAGTTCTTC. Amino acid sequence: CASSQDPPGLLIYNEQFF.